This T cell receptor beta chain was sequenced for a study of Tregs in tolerant kidney transplant recipients. Findings of the study overall: Expanding Tregs on activated donor B cells appeared to best identify donor-specific TCRbeta clones. This study did not directly address biological reproducibility.

The assay was immunoSEQ multiplex PCR, and TCRdb's table has in-frame clones only and misses some. The data hold over 50,000 clones, with about 86% observed a single time. This CDR3 has 17 residues. V lost 1 base and J lost 3; bases outside the gene matches: 8. Looked up from germline, CDR1 is LNHNV and CDR2 is YYDKDF (reference sequence). Of note for this clone: Its antigen is as yet unknown.

Unstimulated Tregs (CD4+CD25+CD127-) and CD4+CD25- non-Tregs were sorted from PBMCs. The specimen sequenced was CD4+ T cells from blood. The receptor comes from a human donor in good health. V is TRBV15 and J is TRBJ2-3, with TRBD2 matching 9 bases. CDR3 in amino acids: CATSRVAGGSWTDTQYF. As DNA, the CDR3 is TGTGCCACCAGCAGAGTTGCGGGAGGGAGTTGGACAGATACGCAGTATTTT.